The 8 T cell receptor beta chains reported below all come from one sample, sequenced in a study of blood T cell repertoires in COVID-19. Repertoires were generated with immunoSEQ multiplex PCR, while TCRdb's copy carries only in-frame clones and drops some. The data hold fewer than 45,000 clones, with approximately 80% observed a single time. The sequencing sample was made of peripheral blood. The receptors originated from a man between 65 and 85 years old with acute or convalescent COVID-19.

V is TRBV18 and J is TRBJ2-7; weak D call: TRBD2 (6 bases). Germline V CDR1 and CDR2: KGHSH, LQKENI. This CDR3 contains 13 residues. Trimming took 4 bases from V and 3 from J, leaving 10 bases between them. The CDR3, as DNA: TGTGCCAGCTCACTACGGGGACTCTACGAGCAGTACTTC. Protein product: CASSLRGLYEQYF.

This chain links TRBV7-2 with TRBJ1-1; maybe TRBD1 (6 bases). The CDR3 has 15 amino acids. V was pared by 2 bases and J by 5 bases, with 15 bases between. In germline, CDR1 is SGHTA, CDR2 FQGNSA. CDR3 sequence: CASSLSTGPWTEAFF. The CDR3 DNA is TGTGCCAGCAGCTTAAGTACAGGGCCTTGGACTGAAGCTTTCTTT.

The chain recombines TRBV5-1 with TRBJ2-7; 7 bases line up with TRBD1. The J segment lost 0 bases and the V segment lost 0 bases, leaving 3 bases of the junction unmatched. This CDR3 contains 15 residues. Germline CDR1 is SGHRS and CDR2 is YFSETQ. The CDR3 DNA reads TGCGCCAGCAGCTTGGGTCGGGACAGCTCCTACGAGCAGTACTTC. This sequence encodes CASSLGRDSSYEQYF.

The chain has TRBV12-3 or TRBV12-4 and TRBJ1-1; D unresolved. V was trimmed by 6 bases and J by 4 bases, leaving 12 bases between them. The CDR3 is 13 residues long. The CDR3 DNA is TGTGCCAGCAGCTCTAGTGCGGTCACTGAAGCTTTCTTT. Residues: CASSSSAVTEAFF.

This clone was detected only once. This rearrangement joins TRBV6-5 to TRBJ1-2; 9 nucleotides match TRBD1. Trimming at V came to 4 bases and at J to 2 bases, leaving 8 bases not matched to a gene. Germline V lookup: CDR1 MNHEY, CDR2 SVGAGI. This CDR3 contains 16 residues. Here the CDR3 reads CASSWPGDRVNYGYTF. The CDR3 DNA reads as TGTGCCAGCAGTTGGCCCGGGGACAGGGTGAACTATGGCTACACCTTC.

The V call is TRBV5-5, the J call TRBJ2-5; 7 bases agree with TRBD1. The CDR3 runs to 13 residues. Losses at the gene ends were 4 bases for V and 1 base for J; bases not matched to a gene: 1. In germline, CDR1 is SGHKS, CDR2 YYEKEE (reference sequence). The CDR3 here is CASSRDSQETQYF. DNA of the CDR3: TGTGCCAGCAGCCGGGACAGCCAAGAGACCCAGTACTTC.

This chain connects TRBV7-2 to TRBJ1-5; D remains ambiguous. The ends were cut back, 1 base at V and 2 bases at J, with 9 bases in the middle. CDR1 and CDR2 from the germline V gene are SGHTA and FQGNSA. The CDR3 loop spans 15 amino acids. The CDR3 DNA is TGTGCCAGCAGCTTAGGGTGGGCTGGCAATCAGCCCCAGCATTTT. Translated, it gives CASSLGWAGNQPQHF.

The rearrangement joins TRBV29-1 to TRBJ2-2, with TRBD2 matching 11 bases. Per the germline V gene, CDR1 is SQVTM and CDR2 is ANQGSEA. J gave up 0 bases and V 6 bases, and 0 bases lay outside the gene matches. The CDR3 totals 14 residues. CDR3 nucleotides: TGCAGCGTGGGACTAGCGGCGAACACCGGGGAGCTGTTTTTT. Translation: CSVGLAANTGELFF.